This T cell receptor beta chain was identified during a study of T-cell reconstitution after alpha-beta-depleted transplantation in children. This clonotype was picked up many times. The target antigen is unknown. Unique molecular identifiers were incorporated during preparation of the TCRbeta library. TCRdb independently ran MiXCR on the PCR reads; one entry per CDR3 protein. Among around 300,000 distinct CDR3 sequences listed, roughly a tenth were seen once. Trimming shortened V by 7 bases and J by 2 bases, and 5 bases separated the two germline ends. CDR1 and CDR2 from the germline V gene are MDHEN and SYDVKM. This CDR3 contains 11 residues. Overall study findings and caveats: In some patients, recipient T cells and intrathymic progenitors surviving conditioning explained high day-60 diversity.

The genes are TRBV28 and TRBJ1-1; D gene unclear. The sample was PBMCs, taken before TCRalphabeta/CD19-depleted stem cell transplant. The source is a boy under two years old with acute myeloid leukemia, due to receive a stem cell transplant. The CDR3 region is CASIYNTEAFF. The CDR3 DNA reads as TGTGCCAGCATATACAACACTGAAGCTTTCTTT.